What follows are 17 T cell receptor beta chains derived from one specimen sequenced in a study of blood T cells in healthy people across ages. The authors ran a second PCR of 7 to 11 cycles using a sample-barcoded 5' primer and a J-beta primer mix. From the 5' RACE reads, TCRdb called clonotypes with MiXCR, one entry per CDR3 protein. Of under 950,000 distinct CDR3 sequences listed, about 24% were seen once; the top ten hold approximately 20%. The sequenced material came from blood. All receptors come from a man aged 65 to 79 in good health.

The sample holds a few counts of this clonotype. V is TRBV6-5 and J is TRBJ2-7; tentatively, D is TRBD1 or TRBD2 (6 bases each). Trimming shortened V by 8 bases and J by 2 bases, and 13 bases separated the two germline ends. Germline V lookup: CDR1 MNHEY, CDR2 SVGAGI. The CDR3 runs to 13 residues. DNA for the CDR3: TGTGCCAGCGGATACGGGGGCCCCTACGAGCAGTACTTC. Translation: CASGYGGPYEQYF.

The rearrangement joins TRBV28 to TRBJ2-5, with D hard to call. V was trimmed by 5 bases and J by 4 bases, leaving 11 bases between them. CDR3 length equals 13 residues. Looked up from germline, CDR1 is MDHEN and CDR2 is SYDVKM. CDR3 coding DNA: TGTGCCAGCAGTCAATATCCCCCAGAGACCCAGTACTTC. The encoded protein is CASSQYPPETQYF.

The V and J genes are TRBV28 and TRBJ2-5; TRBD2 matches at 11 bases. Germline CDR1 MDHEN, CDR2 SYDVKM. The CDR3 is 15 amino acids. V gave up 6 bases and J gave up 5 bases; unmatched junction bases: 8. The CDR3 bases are TGTGCCAGCAGACAGACTAGCGGGACAGGGGAGACCCAGTACTTC. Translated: CASRQTSGTGETQYF. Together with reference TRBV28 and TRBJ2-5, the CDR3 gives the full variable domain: DVKVTQSSRYLVKRTGEKVFLECVQDMDHENMFWYRQDPGLGLRLIYFSYDVKMKEKGDIPEGYSVSREKKERFSLILESASTNQTSMYLCASRQTSGTGETQYFGPGTRLLVL.

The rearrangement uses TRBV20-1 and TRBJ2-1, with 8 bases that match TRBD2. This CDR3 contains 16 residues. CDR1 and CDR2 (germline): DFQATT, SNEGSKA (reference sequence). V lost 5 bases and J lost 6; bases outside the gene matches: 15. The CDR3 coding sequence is TGCAGTGCTGACGAGTCGGGGACTAGGGCCCTCAATGAGCAGTTCTTC. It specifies CSADESGTRALNEQFF.

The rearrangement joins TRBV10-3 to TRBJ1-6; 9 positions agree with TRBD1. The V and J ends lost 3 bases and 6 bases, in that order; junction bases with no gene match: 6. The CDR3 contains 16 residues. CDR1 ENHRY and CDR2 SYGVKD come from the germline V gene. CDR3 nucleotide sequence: TGTGCCATCAGTGAAGAGGGACAGGGCCCTAATTCACCCCTCCACTTT. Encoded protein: CAISEEGQGPNSPLHF.

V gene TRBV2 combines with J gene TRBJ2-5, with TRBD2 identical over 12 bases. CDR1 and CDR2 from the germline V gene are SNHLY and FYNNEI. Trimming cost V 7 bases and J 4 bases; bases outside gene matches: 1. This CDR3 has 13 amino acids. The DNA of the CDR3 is TGTGCCAGCACTAGCGGGAGGGGAGAGACCCAGTACTTC. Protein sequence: CASTSGRGETQYF.

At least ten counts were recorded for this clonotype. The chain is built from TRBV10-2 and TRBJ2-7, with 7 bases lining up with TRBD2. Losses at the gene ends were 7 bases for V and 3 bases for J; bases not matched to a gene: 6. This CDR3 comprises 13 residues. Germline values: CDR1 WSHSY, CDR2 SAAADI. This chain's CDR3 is CASTSGVSYEQYF. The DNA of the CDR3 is TGCGCCAGCACAAGCGGGGTTAGCTACGAGCAGTACTTC.

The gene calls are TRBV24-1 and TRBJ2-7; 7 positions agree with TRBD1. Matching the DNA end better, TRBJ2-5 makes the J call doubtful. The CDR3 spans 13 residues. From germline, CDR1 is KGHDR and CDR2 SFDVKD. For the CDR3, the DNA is TGTGCCACCAGTACAGGGGCATTAGAGACCCAGTACTTC. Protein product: CATSTGALETQYF.

In DNA form, the CDR3 reads TGTGCCAGCAGAAGAGGCGGGGAAGAGACCCAGTACTTC. The encoded protein is CASRRGGEETQYF. This rearrangement joins TRBV3-1 to TRBJ2-5, with a possible D match to TRBD2 (6 bases). This CDR3 spans 13 amino acids. Germline V gives CDR1 LGHDT, CDR2 YNNKEL (reference sequence). Trimming stripped 6 bases from V and 3 bases from J, with 11 bases between.

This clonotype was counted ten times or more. The chain's CDR3 is CASSEASGVTDTQYF. The CDR3 DNA reads as TGTGCCAGCAGTGAAGCTTCAGGGGTTACAGATACGCAGTATTTT. The V gene is TRBV6-1, the J gene TRBJ2-3, with D maybe TRBD1 (6 bases). CDR3 length: 15 residues. The germline CDR1 and CDR2 sequences are MNHNS and SASEGT. V dropped 0 bases and J dropped 3 bases, with 10 bases sitting between them.

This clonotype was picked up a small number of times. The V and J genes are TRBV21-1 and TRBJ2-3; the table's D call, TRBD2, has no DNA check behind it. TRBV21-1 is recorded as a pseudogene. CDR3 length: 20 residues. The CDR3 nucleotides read TGTGCCAGCAGCAAAGAGACCTATAGGCGCGGGGGGTTCGGCACAGATACGCAGTATTTT. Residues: CASSKETYRRGGFGTDTQYF.

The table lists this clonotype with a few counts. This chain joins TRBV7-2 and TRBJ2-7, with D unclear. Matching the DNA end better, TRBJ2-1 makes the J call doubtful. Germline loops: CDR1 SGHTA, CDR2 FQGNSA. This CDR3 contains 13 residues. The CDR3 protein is CASSLVYSNEQFF. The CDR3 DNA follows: TGTGCCAGCAGCTTAGTTTATAGCAATGAGCAGTTCTTC.

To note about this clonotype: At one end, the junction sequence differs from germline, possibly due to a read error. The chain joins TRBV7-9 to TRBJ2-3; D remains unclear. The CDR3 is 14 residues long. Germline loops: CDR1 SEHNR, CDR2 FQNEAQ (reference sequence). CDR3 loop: CASSASWGRDTRYF. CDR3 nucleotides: TGTGCCAGCAGCGCCTCGTGGGGAAGAGATACGCGGTATTTT.

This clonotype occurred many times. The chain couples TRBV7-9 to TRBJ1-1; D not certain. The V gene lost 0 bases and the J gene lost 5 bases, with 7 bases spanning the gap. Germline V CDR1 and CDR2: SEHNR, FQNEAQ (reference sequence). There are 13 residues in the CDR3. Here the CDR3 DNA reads TGTGCCAGCAGCTTAGCGCAAGGAACTGAAGCTTTCTTT. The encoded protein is CASSLAQGTEAFF.

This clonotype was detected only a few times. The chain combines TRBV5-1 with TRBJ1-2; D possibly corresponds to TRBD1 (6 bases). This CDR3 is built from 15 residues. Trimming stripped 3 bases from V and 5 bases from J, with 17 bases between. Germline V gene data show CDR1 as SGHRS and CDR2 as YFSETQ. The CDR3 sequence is CASSSDVGARYGYTF. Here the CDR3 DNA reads TGCGCCAGCAGCTCCGACGTGGGGGCTCGTTATGGCTACACCTTC.

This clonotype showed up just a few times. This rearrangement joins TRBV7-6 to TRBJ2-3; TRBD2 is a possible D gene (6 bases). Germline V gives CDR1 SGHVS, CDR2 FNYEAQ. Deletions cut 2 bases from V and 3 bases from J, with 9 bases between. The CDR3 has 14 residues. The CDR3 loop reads CASSLYGGTDTQYF. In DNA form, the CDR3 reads TGTGCCAGCAGCTTATATGGGGGGACAGATACGCAGTATTTT.

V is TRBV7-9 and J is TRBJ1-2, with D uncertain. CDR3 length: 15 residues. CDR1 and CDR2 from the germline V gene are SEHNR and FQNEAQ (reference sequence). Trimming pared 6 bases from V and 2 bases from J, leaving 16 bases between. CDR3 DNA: TGTGCCAGCAGTCCCCGGATCGCGACCAACTATGGCTACACCTTC. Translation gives CASSPRIATNYGYTF.